Listed below are T cell receptor beta chains from one sample, sequenced in a study of blood T cell repertoires in COVID-19. The method was immunoSEQ multiplex PCR; TCRdb's version includes in-frame clones alone and lacks a portion of them. The table lists some 500,000 clones, about 89% of them singletons, with under 8.5% in the top ten. The sample taken for sequencing was peripheral blood. The receptors were gathered from a woman between 50 and 59 years old with COVID-19, enrolled during active disease. Both conserved end residues are trimmed from each CDR3. The order of the fields is CDR3 length, V gene, J gene, CDR3 protein.

13	TRBV5-1	TRBJ2-2	ASSLSSSNTGELF
12	TRBV24-1	TRBJ1-6	ATQGAGGNSPLH
12	TRBV7-3	TRBJ2-1	ASSLIVGNNEQF
14	TRBV6-5	TRBJ1-1	ASSLDRGDMNTEAF
10	TRBV11-2	TRBJ1-2	ASSLTPNGYT
11	TRBV6-6	TRBJ1-5	ASSHLYNQPQH
15	TRBV5-1	TRBJ1-6	ASSLGRGPGNNSPLH
10	TRBV6-1	TRBJ1-1	ASSDRTGIFS
13	TRBV19	TRBJ1-2	ASSSQDRGGYGYT
9	TRBV20-1	TRBJ2-7	SARAKGEQY
12	TRBV27	TRBJ2-1	ASSSGQGKTEQF
8	TRBV2	TRBJ1-2	ATNSIGYT
12	TRBV5-8	TRBJ1-2	ASTWGGSSYGYT
11	TRBV28	TRBJ2-7	ASSWEGSYEQY
11	TRBV6-1	TRBJ1-4	ASSEPGLEKLF
9	TRBV2	TRBJ1-1	ASILSREAF
11	TRBV11-3	TRBJ2-1	ASSHFASNEQF
15	TRBV4-1	TRBJ1-1	ASSQDSPQGSNTEAF
13	TRBV27	TRBJ2-7	ASSLPGLEGLEQY
13	TRBV3-1/TRBV3-2	TRBJ2-5	ASSQGRGARGTQY
11	TRBV3-1/TRBV3-2	TRBJ2-3	ASSRQKNITQY
13	TRBV5-1	TRBJ1-1	ASIPEAGMKTEAF
13	TRBV5-6	TRBJ1-2	ASSLAGHTNYGYT
11	TRBV5-1	TRBJ2-1	ASSLAGGYEQF
11	TRBV10-2	TRBJ2-1	ASSGVLGGEQF
13	TRBV10-3	TRBJ1-2	AIQRTGEGNYGYT
13	TRBV7-2	TRBJ2-7	ASSLGTGDPYEQY
14	TRBV6-1	TRBJ1-2	ASSDGPHSPNYGYT
15	TRBV5-6	TRBJ1-2	ASSPYGGRGRDYGYT
11	TRBV6-5	TRBJ1-5	ASSKDTHQPQH
12	TRBV6-5	TRBJ2-1	ASSKTGVLGEQF
10	TRBV30	TRBJ2-1	ACGLAGNEQF
9	TRBV30	TRBJ2-1	AWSYGVEQF
11	TRBV2	TRBJ1-5	ASRGTGEQPQH
17	TRBV7-8	TRBJ2-2	ASRDRYRQTILNTGELF
15	TRBV3-1/TRBV3-2	TRBJ2-2	ASSQEKGRRRTGELF